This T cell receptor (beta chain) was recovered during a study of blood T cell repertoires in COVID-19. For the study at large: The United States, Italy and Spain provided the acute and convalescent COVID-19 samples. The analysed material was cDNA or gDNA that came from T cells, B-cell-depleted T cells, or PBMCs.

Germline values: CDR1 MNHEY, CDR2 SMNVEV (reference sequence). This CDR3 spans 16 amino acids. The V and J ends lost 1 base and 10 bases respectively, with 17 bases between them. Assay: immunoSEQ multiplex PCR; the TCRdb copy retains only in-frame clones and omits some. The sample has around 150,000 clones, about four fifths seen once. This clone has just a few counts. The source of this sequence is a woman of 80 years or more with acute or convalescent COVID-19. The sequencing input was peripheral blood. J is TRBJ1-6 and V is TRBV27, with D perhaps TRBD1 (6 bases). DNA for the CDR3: TGTGCCAGCAGTTTATACCACAGGGTTAAAAGGTCACCCCTCCACTTT. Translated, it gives CASSLYHRVKRSPLHF.